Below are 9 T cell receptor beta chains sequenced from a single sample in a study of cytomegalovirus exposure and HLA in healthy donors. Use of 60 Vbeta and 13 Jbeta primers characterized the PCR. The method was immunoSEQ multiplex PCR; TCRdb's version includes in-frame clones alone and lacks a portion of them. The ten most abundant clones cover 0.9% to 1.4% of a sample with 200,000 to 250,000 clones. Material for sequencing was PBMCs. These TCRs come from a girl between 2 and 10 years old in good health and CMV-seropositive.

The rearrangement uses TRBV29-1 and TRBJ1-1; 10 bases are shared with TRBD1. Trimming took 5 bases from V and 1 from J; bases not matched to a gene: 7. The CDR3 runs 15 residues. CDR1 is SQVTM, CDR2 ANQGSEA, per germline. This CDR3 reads CSVPFRTGGNTEAFF. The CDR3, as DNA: TGCAGCGTTCCATTTCGGACAGGGGGGAACACTGAAGCTTTCTTT.

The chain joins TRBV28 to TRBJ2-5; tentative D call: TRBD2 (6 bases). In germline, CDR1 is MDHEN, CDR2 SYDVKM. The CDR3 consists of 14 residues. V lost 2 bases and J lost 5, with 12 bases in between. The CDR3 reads CASSLPRGLETQYF. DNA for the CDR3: TGTGCCAGCAGTTTACCGCGGGGTCTGGAGACCCAGTACTTC.

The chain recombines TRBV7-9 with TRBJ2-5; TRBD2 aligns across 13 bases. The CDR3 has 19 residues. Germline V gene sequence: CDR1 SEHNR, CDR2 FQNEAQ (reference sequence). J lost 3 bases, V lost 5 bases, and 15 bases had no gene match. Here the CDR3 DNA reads TGTGCCAGCAGCCCTCGGGGATGGACTAGCGGGAGTCCTGAAGAGACCCAGTACTTC. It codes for CASSPRGWTSGSPEETQYF.

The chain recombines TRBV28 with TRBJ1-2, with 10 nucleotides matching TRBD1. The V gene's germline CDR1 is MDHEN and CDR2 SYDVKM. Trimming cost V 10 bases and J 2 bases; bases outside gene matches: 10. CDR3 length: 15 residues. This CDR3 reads CATLNRQGANYGYTF. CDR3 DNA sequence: TGTGCCACCTTAAACCGACAGGGGGCCAACTATGGCTACACCTTC.

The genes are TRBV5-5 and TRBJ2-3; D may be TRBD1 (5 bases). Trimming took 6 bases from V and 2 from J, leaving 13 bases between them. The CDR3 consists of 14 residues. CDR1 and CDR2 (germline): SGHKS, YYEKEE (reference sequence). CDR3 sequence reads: CASIWGSFTDTQYF. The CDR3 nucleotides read TGTGCCAGCATCTGGGGCAGCTTCACAGATACGCAGTATTTT.

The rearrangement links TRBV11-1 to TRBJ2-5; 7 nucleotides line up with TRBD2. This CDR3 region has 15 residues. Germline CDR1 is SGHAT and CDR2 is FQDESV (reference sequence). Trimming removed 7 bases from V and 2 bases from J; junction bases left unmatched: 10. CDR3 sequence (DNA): TGTGCCAGCACATGGGCGGGAGACCGACAAGAGACCCAGTACTTC. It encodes CASTWAGDRQETQYF.

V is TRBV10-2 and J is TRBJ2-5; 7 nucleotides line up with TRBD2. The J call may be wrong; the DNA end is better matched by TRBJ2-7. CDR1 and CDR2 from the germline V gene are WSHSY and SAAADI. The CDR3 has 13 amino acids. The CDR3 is CASSIGTTYEQYF. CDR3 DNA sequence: TGCGCCAGCAGCATCGGGACTACCTACGAGCAGTACTTC.

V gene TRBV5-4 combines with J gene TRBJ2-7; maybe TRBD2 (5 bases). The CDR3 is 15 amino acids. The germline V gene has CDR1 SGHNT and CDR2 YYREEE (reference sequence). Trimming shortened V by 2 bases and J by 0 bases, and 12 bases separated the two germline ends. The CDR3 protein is CASSFSGSSSYEQYF. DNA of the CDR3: TGTGCCAGCAGCTTCTCGGGGTCCAGCTCCTACGAGCAGTACTTC.

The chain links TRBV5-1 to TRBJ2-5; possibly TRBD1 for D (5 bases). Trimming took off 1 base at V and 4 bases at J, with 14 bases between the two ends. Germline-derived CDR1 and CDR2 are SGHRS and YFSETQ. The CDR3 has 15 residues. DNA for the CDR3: TGCGCCAGCAGCTTGATAGGGGTGGTAGGAGAGACCCAGTACTTC. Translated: CASSLIGVVGETQYF.